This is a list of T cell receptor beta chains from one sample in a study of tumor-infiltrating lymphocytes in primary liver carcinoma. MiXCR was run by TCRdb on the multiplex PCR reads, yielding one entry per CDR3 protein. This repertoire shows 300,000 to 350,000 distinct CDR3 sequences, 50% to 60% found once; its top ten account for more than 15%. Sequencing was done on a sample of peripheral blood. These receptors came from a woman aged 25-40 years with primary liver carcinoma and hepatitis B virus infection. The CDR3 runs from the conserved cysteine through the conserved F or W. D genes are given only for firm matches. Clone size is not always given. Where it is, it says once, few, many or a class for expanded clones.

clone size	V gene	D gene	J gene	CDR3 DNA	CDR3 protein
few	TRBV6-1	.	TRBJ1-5	TGTGCCAGCTATGATTCGTCCGGTTATCAGCCCCAGCATTTT	CASYDSSGYQPQHF
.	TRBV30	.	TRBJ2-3	TGTGCCTGGAAGGGGGGGAATAGCAATCAGCCCCAGTATTTT	CAWKGGNSNQPQYF
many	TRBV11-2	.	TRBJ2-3	TGTGCCAGCAGCCCTCGATCGGGGCTAACAGATACGCAGTATTTT	CASSPRSGLTDTQYF
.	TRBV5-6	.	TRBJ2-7	TGTGCCAGCAGCTTACCCCCAGTGCAGGAGCAGTACTTC	CASSLPPVQEQYF
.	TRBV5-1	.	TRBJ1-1	TGCGCCAGCAGCGCAGCTCTGGGGGCGCGAACTGAAGCTTTCTTT	CASSAALGARTEAFF
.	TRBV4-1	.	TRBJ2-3	TGCGCCAGCAGCCAGATGACCGGGGCTACAGATACGCAGTATTTT	CASSQMTGATDTQYF
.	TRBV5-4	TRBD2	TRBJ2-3	TGTGCCAGCAGCTTGGTGGCTAGCGGGAGGGAAGATACGCAGTATTTT	CASSLVASGREDTQYF
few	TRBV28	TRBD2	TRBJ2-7	TGTGCCAGCAGTTCCCCGGGACTAGCCTCCTACGAGCAGTACTTC	CASSSPGLASYEQYF
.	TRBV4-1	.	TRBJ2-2	TGCGCCAGCAGCCAGGTTCTGGCCGGGGAGCTGTTTTTT	CASSQVLAGELFF
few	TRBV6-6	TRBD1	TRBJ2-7	TGTGCCAGCAGTTACTCGGGACAGGGAGAGCAGTACTTC	CASSYSGQGEQYF
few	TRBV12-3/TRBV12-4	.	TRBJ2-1	TGTGCCAGCACCCAGACAGAGAGCTCCTACAATGAGCAGTTCTTC	CASTQTESSYNEQFF
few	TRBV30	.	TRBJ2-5	TGTGCCTGGACGGTCCGGGGACTGAAGTACCAAGAGACCCAGTACTTC	CAWTVRGLKYQETQYF
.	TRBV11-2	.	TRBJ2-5	TGTGCCGGCAGCTACTTTGCGACCCAACACTTC	CAGSYFATQHF
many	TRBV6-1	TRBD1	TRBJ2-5	TGTGCCAGCACCGTAACAGGGGGCCTAGAGACCCAGTACTTC	CASTVTGGLETQYF
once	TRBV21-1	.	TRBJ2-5	TGTGCCAGCAGCAAGTTTCTAGCGGGAGGGCGAGAGACCCAGTACTTC	CASSKFLAGGRETQYF
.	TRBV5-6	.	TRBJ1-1	TGTGCCAGCAGCGGGCCGAGGAACATTGAAGCTTTCTTT	CASSGPRNIEAFF
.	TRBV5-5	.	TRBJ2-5	TGTGCCAGCAGCTTTTCCGCAGGCCACGAGACCCAGTACTTC	CASSFSAGHETQYF
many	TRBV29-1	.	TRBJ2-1	TGCAGCGACCCCGGTCCCGCAGGAGTCAGCTCCTACAATGAGCAGTTCTTC	CSDPGPAGVSSYNEQFF
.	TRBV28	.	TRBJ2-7	TGTGCCAGCACCTCGTTCCACGAGCAGTACTTC	CASTSFHEQYF
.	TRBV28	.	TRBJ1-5	TGTGCCAGCAGCACGGACAGCCTGAATCAGCCCCAGCATTTT	CASSTDSLNQPQHF
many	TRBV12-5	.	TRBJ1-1	TGTGCTAGTGCCCTCGGTACAGTGGCTTTCTTT	CASALGTVAFF
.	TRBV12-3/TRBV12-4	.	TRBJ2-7	TGTGTCAGCAGGAAAACAGCGTCTGGCTACGAGCAGTACTTC	CVSRKTASGYEQYF
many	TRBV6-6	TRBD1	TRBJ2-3	TGTGCCAGCAGTTACCACCCGGGACAGGGGCGTACAGATACGCAGTATTTT	CASSYHPGQGRTDTQYF
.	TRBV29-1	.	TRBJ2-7	TGCAGCGTTACTGGCGGGGTAGCATACGAGCAGTGCTTC	CSVTGGVAYEQCF
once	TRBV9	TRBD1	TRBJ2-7	TGTGCCAGCAGCGTAGCGGGACAGGGAACCTACGAGCAGTACTTC	CASSVAGQGTYEQYF
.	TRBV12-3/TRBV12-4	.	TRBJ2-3	TGTGCCAGCAGTTTAGCGCTGGTGGTTACGCAGTATTTT	CASSLALVVTQYF
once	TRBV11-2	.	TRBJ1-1	TGTGACAGCAGCTTAGCACTCGCTGAAGCTTTCTTT	CDSSLALAEAFF
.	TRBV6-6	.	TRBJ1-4	TGTGCCAGCAGTTACCCTAGGGGCGTTAATGAAAAACTGTTTTTT	CASSYPRGVNEKLFF
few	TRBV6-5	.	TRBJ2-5	TGTGCCAGCAGTTACAGCGTTCAAGAGACCCAGTACTTC	CASSYSVQETQYF
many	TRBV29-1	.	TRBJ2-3	TGCAGCGTTGAACTACCGGGAGATACGCAGTATTTT	CSVELPGDTQYF
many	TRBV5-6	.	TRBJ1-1	TGTGCCAGCAGCTTGGGACACCCGAACACTGAAGCTTTCTTT	CASSLGHPNTEAFF
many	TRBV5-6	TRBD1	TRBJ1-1	TGTGCCAGCAGGGGGACAGGGTTGAACACTGAAGCTTTCTTT	CASRGTGLNTEAFF
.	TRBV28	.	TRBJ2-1	TGTGCCAGTAGTCCTCAGGGAGCCAATGAGCAGTTCTTC	CASSPQGANEQFF
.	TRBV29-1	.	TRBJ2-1	TGCAGCGTGGACGGTATGAGGGGTTGGGGCAATCGTGAGCAGTTCTTC	CSVDGMRGWGNREQFF
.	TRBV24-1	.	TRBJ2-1	TGTGCCACCAGTCTCTGGAATGAGCAGTTCTTC	CATSLWNEQFF
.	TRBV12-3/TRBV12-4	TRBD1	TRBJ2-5	TGTGCCAGCAGATTGGACAGGGGGAAGACCAAGTACTTC	CASRLDRGKTKYF
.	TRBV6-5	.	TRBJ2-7	TGTGCCAGCAGCTTGGGACCAGCTTCCGAGCAGTACTTC	CASSLGPASEQYF
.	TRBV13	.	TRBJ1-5	TGTGCCAGCGGCTTTGGGGGGAAAAATCAGCCCCAGCATTTT	CASGFGGKNQPQHF
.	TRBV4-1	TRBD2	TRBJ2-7	TGCGCCAGCAGCCCTACCACTAGCGGCCCCTACGAGCAGTGCTTC	CASSPTTSGPYEQCF
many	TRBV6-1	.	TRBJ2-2	TGTGCCAGCAGTGTTTCGGGGGTCGGGGAGCTGTTTTTT	CASSVSGVGELFF
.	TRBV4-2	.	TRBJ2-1	TGTGCCAGCAGCGACCTTCGGCGCAATGAGCAGTTCTTC	CASSDLRRNEQFF
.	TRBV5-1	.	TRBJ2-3	TGCGCCAGCAGCTACTACTTGACTAGCACAGATACGCAGTATTTT	CASSYYLTSTDTQYF
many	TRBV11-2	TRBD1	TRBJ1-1	TGTGCCAGCAGGGGACAGAGAAACACTGAAGCTTTCTTT	CASRGQRNTEAFF
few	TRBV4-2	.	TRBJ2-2	TGTGCCAGCAGCCAAGATCTGGTGGGAGGGGGGACCGGGGAGCTGTTTTTT	CASSQDLVGGGTGELFF
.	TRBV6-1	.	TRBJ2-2	TGTGCCAGCAGTGAAGGGAGAGACCCGAACACCGGGGAGCTGTTTTTT	CASSEGRDPNTGELFF
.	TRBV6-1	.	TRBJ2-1	TGTGCCAGCTCTACCCTAAGCAGGAGCTACAATGAGCAGTTCTTC	CASSTLSRSYNEQFF
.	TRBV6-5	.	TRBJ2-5	TGTGCCAGCAGTTCACTAGTGGGAGGAGAAGAGACCCAGTACTTC	CASSSLVGGEETQYF